A single T cell receptor (beta chain) is shown here with its context. CDR3 length: 14 amino acids. V lost 3 bases and J lost 5, with 14 bases in between. The germline CDR1 and CDR2 sequences are SNHLY and FYNNEI. The data were taken from a study of blood T cell repertoires in COVID-19. The protocol was immunoSEQ multiplex PCR, while the TCRdb copy is restricted to in-frame clones and leaves out a portion. Of 200,000 to 250,000 clones listed, 85% to 90% were seen once; the top ten hold less than 4.5%. The chain combines TRBV2 with TRBJ2-7; no firm D call. The source material was peripheral blood. This clonotype originated in a man aged 45-65 years with acute or convalescent COVID-19. The CDR3 coding sequence is TGTGCCAGCAGTGAGTCTTACACCTTAAACGAGCAGTACTTC. Protein product: CASSESYTLNEQYF.